This T cell receptor beta chain was recorded in a study of blood T cells in healthy people across ages. Regarding the study as a whole: Per million T cells, the diversity of TCR beta decreased roughly linearly as age advanced.

V was cut by 6 bases and J by 1 base, with 9 bases left in between. This CDR3 comprises 13 residues. Germline V CDR1 and CDR2: MNHEY, SMNVEV (reference sequence). This clonotype showed up many times. The antigen remains unidentified. A second roughly 6 to 11 cycle PCR used barcoded and J-beta primers. Every cDNA molecule bore a tag from a template-switch adaptor containing 12 random nucleotides. TCRdb reprocessed the 5' RACE reads with MiXCR, giving one entry per CDR3 protein. The table has 1.5 million to 2 million distinct CDR3 sequences, approximately 30% seen once. Sequencing was performed on blood. The chain couples TRBV27 to TRBJ2-5; D could derive from TRBD1 or TRBD2 (5 bases each). The sequence came from a woman in her 30s in good health. The CDR3 DNA follows: TGTGCCAGCAGGAGGGGAACCCAAGAGACCCAGTACTTC. Translation gives CASRRGTQETQYF.